Listed here are 28 T cell receptor beta chains from one sample, sequenced in a study of cytomegalovirus exposure and HLA in healthy donors. Profiled with immunoSEQ multiplex PCR; TCRdb holds only in-frame clones, not every one. The sample has roughly 140,000 clones; about 89% are singletons. The sample consisted of PBMCs. The source is a man younger than 35 in good health and CMV-seronegative.

This clone has more than one count but fewer than ten. This chain joins TRBV30 and TRBJ1-1, with 8 nucleotides matching TRBD1. There are 13 residues in the CDR3. The germline V gene has CDR1 GTSNPN and CDR2 SVGIG (reference sequence). J lost 2 bases, V lost 3 bases, and 2 bases had no gene match. This CDR3 is CAWSGQGNTEAFF. As DNA, the CDR3 is TGTGCCTGGAGCGGACAGGGTAACACTGAAGCTTTCTTT.

This clone occurred once. The V and J genes are TRBV4-3 and TRBJ2-3, with a weak D call TRBD2 (6 bases). The ends were cut back, 1 base at V and 6 bases at J, with 11 bases in the middle. The CDR3 loop spans 14 amino acids. CDR1 is LGHNA, CDR2 YSLEER, per germline. The CDR3 DNA reads as TGCGCCAGCAGCCAAGCCAGCGGGCGGGATACGCAGTATTTT. It codes for CASSQASGRDTQYF.

V is TRBV11-3 and J is TRBJ2-3, with D unresolved. The CDR3 sequence is 15 residues long. In germline, CDR1 is SGHNT, CDR2 YENEEA. Trimming removed 1 base at V and 1 base at J, with 9 bases between. The CDR3 DNA reads TGTGCCAGCAGCTTAGGCGGTCTTCGCACAGATACGCAGTATTTT. Translation gives CASSLGGLRTDTQYF.

The CDR3 sequence: CASSGQETQYF. The CDR3 DNA reads as TGTGCCAGCAGCGGCCAGGAGACCCAGTACTTC. This chain uses TRBV21-1 with TRBJ2-5; TRBD1, the table's D call, lacks a check against the DNA. TRBV21-1 is reported as a pseudogene. The CDR3 has 11 residues.

The V and J genes are TRBV18 and TRBJ2-7; a weak D match, TRBD1 (5 bases). Germline assignment: CDR1 KGHSH and CDR2 LQKENI. The CDR3 totals 13 residues. Trimming took off 4 bases at V and 6 bases at J, with 13 bases between the two ends. The DNA of the CDR3 is TGTGCCAGCTCACGGACACAGATCGGCGAGCAGTACGTC. Encoded protein: CASSRTQIGEQYV.

This chain links TRBV19 with TRBJ2-2; TRBD1 matches at 10 bases. Germline CDR1 and CDR2: LNHDA and SQIVND (reference sequence). The J segment lost 4 bases and the V segment lost 7 bases, leaving 9 bases of the junction unmatched. This CDR3 has 16 amino acids. The CDR3 protein is CASIRPGTGVTGELFF. The CDR3 DNA sequence: TGTGCCAGTATTCGGCCCGGGACAGGGGTCACCGGGGAGCTGTTTTTT.

This chain links TRBV5-1 with TRBJ2-5; 7 positions agree with TRBD2. The CDR3 spans 13 residues. Germline loops: CDR1 SGHRS, CDR2 YFSETQ. Germline trimming cut 2 bases from V and 3 bases from J; bases unmatched to any gene: 1. CDR3 nucleotide sequence: TGCGCCAGCAGCTTCAGCGGGGAAGAGACCCAGTACTTC. This gives the protein CASSFSGEETQYF. Together with reference TRBV5-1 and TRBJ2-5, the CDR3 gives the full variable domain: KAGVTQTPRYLIKTRGQQVTLSCSPISGHRSVSWYQQTPGQGLQFLFEYFSETQRNKGNFPGRFSGRQFSNSRSEMNVSTLELGDSALYLCASSFSGEETQYFGPGTRLLVL.

V usage is TRBV2 and J usage is TRBJ2-5; 8 nucleotides agree with TRBD1. The J segment lost 5 bases and the V segment lost 5 bases, leaving 7 bases of the junction unmatched. The CDR3 consists of 14 residues. Germline CDR1 SNHLY, CDR2 FYNNEI. Written as DNA, the CDR3 is TGTGCCAGCAGTTCTCAGGGGGCACAGGAGACCCAGTACTTC. Residues: CASSSQGAQETQYF.

The chain is built from TRBV5-5 and TRBJ1-1; D unclear. The CDR3 sequence is 16 residues long. Germline V gives CDR1 SGHKS, CDR2 YYEKEE (reference sequence). Between the trimmed V and J ends, which lost 0 bases and 4 bases, there was a span of 16 bases. CDR3 DNA sequence: TGTGCCAGCAGCTTGGAGGAGGGTATCCTAGGCACTGAAGCTTTCTTT. Its translation is CASSLEEGILGTEAFF.

This chain uses TRBV6-1 with TRBJ2-1; 7 nucleotides align to TRBD2. The CDR3 is 13 residues long. J lost 15 bases, V lost 1 base, and 9 bases had no gene match. Germline V gene sequence: CDR1 MNHNS, CDR2 SASEGT. The CDR3 sequence: CASSEDSGLAAFF. The CDR3 region has the DNA TGTGCCAGCAGTGAAGACTCTGGGCTAGCGGCGTTCTTC.

The chain joins TRBV6-1 to TRBJ2-1; 7 bases fit TRBD2. J was trimmed by 0 bases and V by 11 bases; bases with no gene match: 7. Per germline, CDR1 MNHNS and CDR2 SASEGT. The CDR3 is 14 amino acids. The CDR3 DNA follows: TGTGCCGCTCACCGGGACTACTCCTACAATGAGCAGTTCTTC. Amino acid sequence: CAAHRDYSYNEQFF.

CDR3: CASNLQGDSWANVLTF. DNA of the CDR3: TGTGCCAGTAATCTCCAGGGTGATTCATGGGCCAACGTCCTGACTTTC. This chain links TRBV19 with TRBJ2-6; TRBD1 might be the D (5 bases). Trimming shortened V by 7 bases and J by 5 bases, and 18 bases separated the two germline ends. The germline V gene encodes CDR1 LNHDA and CDR2 SQIVND (reference sequence). This CDR3 region has 16 residues.

The chain couples TRBV30 to TRBJ1-5, with TRBD1 identical over 7 bases. V was clipped by 2 bases and J by 4 bases; unmatched bases: 8. The CDR3 spans 15 residues. Germline assignment: CDR1 GTSNPN and CDR2 SVGIG (reference sequence). The CDR3 region is CAWSQQGPTNQPQHF. The CDR3 coding sequence is TGTGCCTGGAGTCAACAGGGGCCCACAAATCAGCCCCAGCATTTT.

This chain uses TRBV19 with TRBJ2-5, with 8 nucleotides matching TRBD2. Germline-derived CDR1 and CDR2 are LNHDA and SQIVND (reference sequence). V lost 4 bases, J lost 4 bases, and 8 bases stayed unmatched. The CDR3 length is 15 residues. The CDR3 DNA follows: TGTGCCAGTAGTAGCTGGGGGACTAGGGGAGAGACCCAGTACTTC. Amino acids: CASSSWGTRGETQYF.

The CDR3 DNA reads TGTGCCAGCAGTTACGATATCACGGGTGAGCAGTTCTTC. Its translation is CASSYDITGEQFF. The chain combines TRBV6-5 with TRBJ2-1; D is unresolved. Germline loops: CDR1 MNHEY, CDR2 SVGAGI. The CDR3 is made up of 13 amino acids. V lost 2 bases and J 9 bases, leaving 11 bases between the germline ends.

The rearrangement joins TRBV30 to TRBJ1-2, with D tentatively TRBD1 (5 bases). CDR1 GTSNPN and CDR2 SVGIG come from the germline V gene (reference sequence). The CDR3 contains 16 residues. Trimming removed 0 bases at V and 1 base at J, with 15 bases between. Here the CDR3 reads CAWSVKGLPDNYGYTF. The CDR3 region has the DNA TGTGCCTGGAGTGTAAAGGGGCTTCCAGATAACTATGGCTACACCTTC.

The V call is TRBV6-5, the J call TRBJ1-2, with D maybe TRBD1 (5 bases). With 5 bases removed from V and 5 bases from J, the gap between germline ends came to 18 bases. The CDR3 length is 15 residues. Germline V gene lookup returns CDR1 MNHEY and CDR2 SVGAGI. CDR3 DNA: TGTGCCAGCAGTACCTCGTCTGGCAGGGCGTATGGCTACACCTTC. Amino acids: CASSTSSGRAYGYTF.

This CDR3 is CASSPRTSGRSKVGYNEQFF. DNA for the CDR3: TGTGCCAGTAGTCCGAGGACTAGCGGGAGATCAAAGGTCGGCTACAATGAGCAGTTCTTC. The V and J genes are TRBV19 and TRBJ2-1, with 13 bases lining up with TRBD2. The junction had 16 bases not matched to a gene; V was cut back by 5 bases and J by 3 bases. Germline CDR1 LNHDA, CDR2 SQIVND (reference sequence). This CDR3 spans 20 amino acids.

The chain uses TRBV29-1 and TRBJ2-2; TRBD1 agrees at 8 bases. The V gene's germline CDR1 is SQVTM and CDR2 ANQGSEA. The ends lost 6 bases at V and 3 bases at J; junction bases unmatched: 6. The CDR3 runs 14 residues. The chain's CDR3 is CSVGQGLDTGELFF. The CDR3 region has the DNA TGCAGCGTCGGACAGGGCCTTGACACCGGGGAGCTGTTTTTT.

This clone was picked up a small number of times. The chain recombines TRBV6-4 with TRBJ2-1, with 9 nucleotides matching TRBD2. There are 15 residues in the CDR3. Unmatched junction bases numbered 0, after V lost 3 bases and J lost 0 bases. Germline V lookup: CDR1 MRHNA, CDR2 SNTAGT. For the CDR3, the DNA is TGTGCCAGCAGTGAAGCGGGGGGCTCCTACAATGAGCAGTTCTTC. Translated, it gives CASSEAGGSYNEQFF.

V and J are TRBV30 and TRBJ1-2; D remains unclear. The CDR3 length is 13 residues. Germline CDR1 is GTSNPN and CDR2 is SVGIG (reference sequence). V lost 1 base, J lost 3 bases, and 9 bases lay in between. This chain's CDR3 is CAWSATEDYGYTF. CDR3 bases: TGTGCCTGGAGTGCGACGGAGGACTATGGCTACACCTTC.

This CDR3 is CASSPPGTRLGSQHF. The CDR3 region has the DNA TGTGCCAGTAGTCCACCAGGGACTCGACTGGGGTCCCAGCATTTT. This chain joins TRBV19 and TRBJ1-5; D perhaps matches TRBD1 (5 bases). The length of the CDR3 is 15 residues. V shed 5 bases and J shed 11 bases, with 22 bases lying between them. Germline V CDR1 and CDR2: LNHDA, SQIVND (reference sequence).

This chain connects TRBV14 to TRBJ1-5; tentatively, D is TRBD1 (5 bases). This CDR3 spans 15 amino acids. Germline loops: CDR1 SGHDN, CDR2 FVKESK. The germline V and J ends were trimmed by 4 bases and 6 bases, with 16 bases remaining between them. Written as DNA, the CDR3 is TGTGCCAGCAGCCGTTACCCCGGGGGGGGTCAGCCCCAGCATTTT. Its protein is CASSRYPGGGQPQHF. The whole variable domain, filled in from reference TRBV14 and TRBJ1-5, reads EAGVTQFPSHSVIEKGQTVTLRCDPISGHDNLYWYRRVMGKEIKFLLHFVKESKQDESGMPNNRFLAERTGGTYSTLKVQPAELEDSGVYFCASSRYPGGGQPQHFGDGTRLSIL.

The J gene is TRBJ2-5, the V gene TRBV7-8; no definite D call. The CDR3 spans 11 residues. The V gene lost 1 base and the J gene lost 6 bases, with 3 bases spanning the gap. In germline, CDR1 is SGHVS, CDR2 FQNEAQ. As DNA, the CDR3 is TGTGCCAGCAGCTTAGGGCAGACCCAGTACTTC. Protein: CASSLGQTQYF. The full variable domain, its missing parts supplied by reference TRBV7-8 and TRBJ2-5, is GAGVSQSPRYKVAKRGQDVALRCDPISGHVSLFWYQQALGQGPEFLTYFQNEAQLDKSGLPSDRFFAERPEGSVSTLKIQRTQQEDSAVYLCASSLGQTQYFGPGTRLLVL.

The J gene is TRBJ2-2, the V gene TRBV19; 7 bases map to TRBD1. J was trimmed by 6 bases and V by 8 bases; bases with no gene match: 12. Germline loops: CDR1 LNHDA, CDR2 SQIVND (reference sequence). The CDR3 is 15 residues long. The chain's CDR3 is CASGNRGRSAGELFF. The CDR3 DNA is TGTGCCAGTGGGAACAGGGGCCGGTCGGCCGGGGAGCTGTTTTTT.

The gene calls are TRBV7-9 and TRBJ2-7, with 7 bases lining up with TRBD2. The CDR3 has 16 amino acids. Germline V gene lookup returns CDR1 SEHNR and CDR2 FQNEAQ (reference sequence). V dropped 4 bases and J dropped 3; count of bases not matched to a gene: 12. CDR3 region: CASSSRTREGLYEQYV. The CDR3 region has the DNA TGTGCCAGCAGCTCCCGGACCAGGGAGGGCCTCTACGAGCAGTACGTC.

This clone was detected once. This chain links TRBV6-6 with TRBJ2-1, with D hard to call. V lost 2 bases and J lost 10, with 12 bases in between. Germline V gives CDR1 MNHNY, CDR2 SVGAGI (reference sequence). This CDR3 spans 13 amino acids. DNA of the CDR3: TGTGCCAGCAGTTACCTAGACGGATTAGAGCAGTTCTTC. Protein: CASSYLDGLEQFF.

The rearrangement links TRBV18 to TRBJ2-3; 8 bases line up with TRBD2. Unmatched junction bases numbered 4, after V lost 4 bases and J lost 4 bases. The CDR3 has 14 residues. The V gene's germline CDR1 is KGHSH and CDR2 LQKENI. The CDR3 spells CASSQRTSPDTQYF. The CDR3, as DNA: TGTGCCAGCTCACAAAGGACTAGCCCAGATACGCAGTATTTT.